The rows below give T cell receptor beta chains drawn from one sample of a study of cytotoxic CD8 clonotypes in ibrutinib-treated CLL. This table comes from immunoSEQ multiplex PCR, and its TCRdb copy is limited to in-frame clones, with some not included. The table shows tens of thousands of clones, with about 86% occurring only once. The input for sequencing was PBMCs, taken before ibrutinib treatment. Receptors were obtained from a human donor with chronic lymphocytic leukemia. Each CDR3 is given without its conserved first and last residue. Fields, in order: V gene, clone size, J gene, CDR3 protein. Not all rows give a size; the values are once, few, many and, for expanded clones, a class.

TRBV7-3	-	TRBJ2-1	ASSLKTGSSYNEQF
TRBV15	-	TRBJ2-1	ATSRVDGRAFDEQF
TRBV7-2	-	TRBJ2-3	ASSLDTDTQY
TRBV11-2	-	TRBJ1-1	ASSLVLGGNTEAF
TRBV29-1	once	TRBJ1-1	SGGSGWGQDEAF
TRBV6-6	-	TRBJ2-3	ASKNTGDTDTQY
TRBV4-2	-	TRBJ2-7	ASSQESGSRYEQY
TRBV11-2	-	TRBJ2-7	ASSLDGLLGTSGRQQY
TRBV7-2	-	TRBJ1-5	ASRSDRYSNQPQH
TRBV29-1	once	TRBJ2-7	SVDLSTGVGYEQY
TRBV7-2	-	TRBJ2-7	ASSPGQGAYEQY
TRBV1	-	TRBJ2-1	TSSQIIGLLNEQF
TRBV9	once	TRBJ2-3	ASSVGSVDTDTQY
TRBV9	once	TRBJ1-4	ASSLYTGSATNEKLF
TRBV4-1	-	TRBJ2-2	ASSWDPAGELF
TRBV6-6	-	TRBJ2-6	ASSWTGQGGANVLT
TRBV7-2	-	TRBJ1-1	ASSSSSGRTEAF
TRBV10-1	-	TRBJ1-1	ASHTGRRVAF
TRBV12-5	-	TRBJ2-7	ASGLDLVAGSAPYEQY
TRBV28	-	TRBJ2-6	ASSLGGLSSGANVLT
TRBV28	-	TRBJ1-2	ASSLTEGARGYT
TRBV7-2	-	TRBJ1-1	ASSPNSRLNTEAF
TRBV29-1	-	TRBJ2-7	SVDVGRAQEQY
TRBV5-4	-	TRBJ2-7	ASSLNTAEQY
TRBV7-9	once	TRBJ1-4	ASSLGEGKLF
TRBV4-1	-	TRBJ2-7	ASSQEASGSSYEQY
TRBV10-3	-	TRBJ1-1	AISAGVNTEAF
TRBV5-1	-	TRBJ2-2	ASSLEGDSTGELF
TRBV4-1	-	TRBJ2-7	ASSQESDTRGGEQY
TRBV7-3	-	TRBJ2-5	ASSPQGSTKETQY
TRBV28	-	TRBJ2-5	ASRWDIVETQY
TRBV27	-	TRBJ1-1	ASSLGTEAF
TRBV9	-	TRBJ1-5	ASSPQWAGQGYRQPQH
TRBV5-8	-	TRBJ2-1	ASSANGQGYYNEQF
TRBV10-3	-	TRBJ1-5	AISESGGGAGNQPQH
TRBV28	-	TRBJ2-1	ASSLSLAGVNNEQF
TRBV6-5	-	TRBJ2-7	ASQTLYYEQY
TRBV28	-	TRBJ1-5	ASSGLSWEGNQPQH
TRBV9	-	TRBJ2-3	ASSALGAGGRTDTQY
TRBV7-2	-	TRBJ2-7	ASSSQTSGFSYEQY
TRBV29-1	-	TRBJ2-2	SVHRNTGELF
TRBV27	-	TRBJ2-7	ASSLGDSPFRLREQY
TRBV5-1	-	TRBJ2-3	ASSWTSTDTQY
TRBV11-2	once	TRBJ1-1	ASSPTGVATEAF
TRBV28	-	TRBJ1-5	ASSFRGTGNQPQH
TRBV7-2	-	TRBJ2-3	ASKKERSTDTQY
TRBV5-6	-	TRBJ2-3	ASSLVGTGGPDTQY
TRBV6-6	-	TRBJ2-3	ASSPVGSYTDTQY
TRBV28	-	TRBJ1-2	ASSPDRDRWGYT
TRBV5-6	-	TRBJ2-1	ASSLSRGWYNEQF
TRBV18	-	TRBJ1-4	ASSPDPERKLF
TRBV4-2	-	TRBJ1-5	ASSQDWVMAQPQH
TRBV2	-	TRBJ2-2	ASSLYGGSTGELF
TRBV19	-	TRBJ1-2	ASIGDSFGGYT
TRBV6-6	-	TRBJ2-1	ASSYGDFRYNEQF
TRBV5-6	once	TRBJ2-7	ASSLSTSGYSYEQY